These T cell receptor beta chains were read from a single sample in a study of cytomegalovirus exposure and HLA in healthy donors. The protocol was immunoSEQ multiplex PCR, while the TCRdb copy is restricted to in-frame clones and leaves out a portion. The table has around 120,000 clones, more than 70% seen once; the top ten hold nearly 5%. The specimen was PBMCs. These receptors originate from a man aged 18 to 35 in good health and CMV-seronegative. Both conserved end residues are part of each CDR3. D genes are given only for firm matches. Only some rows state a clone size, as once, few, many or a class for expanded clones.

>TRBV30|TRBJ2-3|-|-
TGTGCCTGGAGTCTGGGACACACAGATACGCAGTATTTT
CAWSLGHTDTQYF
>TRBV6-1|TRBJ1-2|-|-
TGTGCCAGCAGTGCGAGGGGGGGAGCTAACTATGGCTACACCTTC
CASSARGGANYGYTF
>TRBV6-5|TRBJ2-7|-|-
TGTGCCAGCAGTAAGAAGACGACAGGAGTATACGAGCAGTACTTC
CASSKKTTGVYEQYF
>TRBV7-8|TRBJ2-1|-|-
TGTGCCAGCAGCTTAGCGCGTTTCGAAGCCGGTGAGCAGTTCTTC
CASSLARFEAGEQFF
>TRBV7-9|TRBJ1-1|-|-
TGTGCCAGCAGCTCCATCCTCACGCGGGCGGGCACTGAAGCTTTCTTT
CASSSILTRAGTEAFF
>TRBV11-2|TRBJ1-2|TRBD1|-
TGTGCCAGCAGCTGGCCCGGGACAGACTATGGCTACACCTTC
CASSWPGTDYGYTF
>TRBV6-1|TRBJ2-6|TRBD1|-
TGTGCCAGCAGTGACCGGGACAGGGGTCCCCCTGGGGCCAACGTCCTGACTTTC
CASSDRDRGPPGANVLTF
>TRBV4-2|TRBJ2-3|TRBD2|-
TGTGCCAGCAGCCAAGATCCCTCTAGCGGGGGAAGCACAGATACGCAGTATTTT
CASSQDPSSGGSTDTQYF
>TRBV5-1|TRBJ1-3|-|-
TGCGCCAGCAGCTCCAATCCGGGAGCCGTCGGAAACACCATATATTTT
CASSSNPGAVGNTIYF
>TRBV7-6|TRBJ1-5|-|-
TGTGCCAGCAGCACAGGAAACAATCAGCCCCAGCATTTT
CASSTGNNQPQHF
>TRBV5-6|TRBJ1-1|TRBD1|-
TGTGCCAGCAGCTTGACGGGACAGGGACGAACTGAAGCTTTCTTT
CASSLTGQGRTEAFF
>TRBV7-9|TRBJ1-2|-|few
TGTGCCAGCAGCTTCTTTGGAGCTAACTATGGCTACACCTTC
CASSFFGANYGYTF
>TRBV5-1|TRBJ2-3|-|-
TGCGCCAGCAGCTTCGGCCGGGGCACAGATACGCAGTATTTT
CASSFGRGTDTQYF
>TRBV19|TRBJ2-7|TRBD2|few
TGTGCCAGTAGTATTAACCCCCCGGGACTAGCGGGAACCCACGAGCAGTACTTC
CASSINPPGLAGTHEQYF
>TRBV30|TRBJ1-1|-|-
TGTGCCTGGAGTGAGGGGTTGAAGAACACTGAAGCTTTCTTT
CAWSEGLKNTEAFF
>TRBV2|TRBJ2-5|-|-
TGTGCCAGCAGGGACAGTAACCAAGAGACCCAGTACTTC
CASRDSNQETQYF
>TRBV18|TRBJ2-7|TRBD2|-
TGTGCCAGCTCACCTAATAGCGGGGCGAGCTCCTACGAGCAGTACTTC
CASSPNSGASSYEQYF
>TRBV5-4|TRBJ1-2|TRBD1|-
TGTGCCAGCACCGATCCCCTCCTCGGGGACAGGGACTATGGCTACACCTTC
CASTDPLLGDRDYGYTF
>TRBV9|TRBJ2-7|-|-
TGTGCCAGCAGCGTAGCCGGGACACCCTACGAGCAGTACTTC
CASSVAGTPYEQYF
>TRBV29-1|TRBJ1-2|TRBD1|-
TGCAGCGTCCACAGTCCCGGGACAGGGGGGGAAGGCTACACCTTC
CSVHSPGTGGEGYTF
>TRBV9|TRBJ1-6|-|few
TGTGCCAGCAGCGTAGCTACAGGAGGGTCGGGGTATTCACCCCTCCACTTT
CASSVATGGSGYSPLHF
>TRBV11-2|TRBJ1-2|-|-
TGTGCCAGCAGCCCCCTAGTTCGGGGATCGGCTAACTATGGCTACACCTTC
CASSPLVRGSANYGYTF
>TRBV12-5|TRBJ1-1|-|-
TGTGCTAGTGGTTTGGTACCGGCCGGGGGGGGACGGGACACTGAAGCTTTCTTT
CASGLVPAGGGRDTEAFF
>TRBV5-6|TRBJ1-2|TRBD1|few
TGTGCCAGCAGTACGGGACAGGGGAATGGCTACACCTTC
CASSTGQGNGYTF
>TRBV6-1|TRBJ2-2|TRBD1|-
TGTGCCAGCAGTGAACTGGGACAGGGGTGGTCCGGGGAGCTGTTTTTT
CASSELGQGWSGELFF
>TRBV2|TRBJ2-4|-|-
TGTGCCAGCAGCTTCCAGATAGCCAAAAACATTCAGTACTTC
CASSFQIAKNIQYF
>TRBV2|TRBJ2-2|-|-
TGTGCCAGCAGCGGGGGAGGAGGCAGGTCTGACACCGGGGAGCTGTTTTTT
CASSGGGGRSDTGELFF
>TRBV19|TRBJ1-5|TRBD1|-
TGTGCCAGTACTCAGGACAGGGTTAGCAATCAGCCCCAGCATTTT
CASTQDRVSNQPQHF
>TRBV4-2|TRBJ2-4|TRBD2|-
TGTGCCAGCAGCCAAGACCTAGCGGGAGTATGGAACATTCAGTACTTC
CASSQDLAGVWNIQYF
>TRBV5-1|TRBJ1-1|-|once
TGCGCCAGCAGCTTGGCCACGGGGAACACTGAAGCTTTCTTT
CASSLATGNTEAFF
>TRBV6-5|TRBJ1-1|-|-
TGTGCCAGCAGTTACTCGATAGGGGTGAACACTGAAGCTTTCTTT
CASSYSIGVNTEAFF
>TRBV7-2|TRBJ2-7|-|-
TGTGCCAGCAGCTTAATCGGCGGCTACGAGCAGTACTTC
CASSLIGGYEQYF
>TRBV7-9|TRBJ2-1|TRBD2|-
TGTGCCAGCACGCCCGGGGGGGCAAACTACAATGAGCAGTTCTTC
CASTPGGANYNEQFF
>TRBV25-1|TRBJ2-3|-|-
TGTGCCAGCCTCGGTGTCAGCACAGATACGCAGTATTTT
CASLGVSTDTQYF
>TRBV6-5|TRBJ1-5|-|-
TGTGCCAGCAGGGGGCCAGATCAGCCCCAGCATTTT
CASRGPDQPQHF
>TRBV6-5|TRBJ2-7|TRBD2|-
TGTGCCAGCAGTAACGGGGCGGGAGCAAAATACGAGCAGTACTTC
CASSNGAGAKYEQYF
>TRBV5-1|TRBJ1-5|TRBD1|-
TGCGCCAGCAGCTTGGGGGACAGGGAGGGTAATCAGCCCCAGCATTTT
CASSLGDREGNQPQHF
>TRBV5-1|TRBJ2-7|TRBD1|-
TGCGCCAGCAGCGTAACAGGGGGCCCCTTCTACGAGCAGTACTTC
CASSVTGGPFYEQYF
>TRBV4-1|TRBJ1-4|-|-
TGCGCCAGCAGCCAAGAGCGGGGAGGCGAAAAACTGTTTTTT
CASSQERGGEKLFF
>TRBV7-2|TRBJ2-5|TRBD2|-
TGTGCCAGCAGCTCAACCCTAGCGGGCAGAGGAGAGACCCAGTACTTC
CASSSTLAGRGETQYF
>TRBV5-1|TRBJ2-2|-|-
TGCGCCAGCAGCTTCTACCACAGAGAAACCGGGGAGCTGTTTTTT
CASSFYHRETGELFF
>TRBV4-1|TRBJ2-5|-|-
TGCGCCAGCAGCCAATTGGACACCCAAGAGACCCAGTACTTC
CASSQLDTQETQYF
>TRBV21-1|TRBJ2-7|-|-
TGTGCCAGCACAGCCGGGGGAGTTAGGCCCTACGAGCAGTACTTC
CASTAGGVRPYEQYF
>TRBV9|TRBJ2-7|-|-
TGTGCCAGCAGCGTAGGTCCAGGGGACTCCTACGAGCAGTACTTC
CASSVGPGDSYEQYF
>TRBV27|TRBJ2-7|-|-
TGTGCCAGCAGTTCCCAGGGGACATTCTCCTACGAGCAGTACTTC
CASSSQGTFSYEQYF
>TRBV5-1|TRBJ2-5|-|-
TGCGCCAGCAGCCCCGGGTCGTGGGAGACCCAGTACTTC
CASSPGSWETQYF
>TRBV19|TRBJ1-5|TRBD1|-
TGTGCCAGTAGTATAGAAACGACAGGGGTAAGGCCCCAGCATTTT
CASSIETTGVRPQHF
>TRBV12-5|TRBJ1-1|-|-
TGTGCTAGTGGTTTGGAGCGTGCTGAAGCTTTCTTT
CASGLERAEAFF
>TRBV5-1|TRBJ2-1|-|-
TGCGCCAGCGAGCCGTATATGGGGGGAGTCAGCAATGAGCAGTTCTTC
CASEPYMGGVSNEQFF
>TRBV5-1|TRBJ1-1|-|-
TGCGCCAGCAGCTTGAGTTCGTCAGGCCGGAACACTGAAGCTTTCTTT
CASSLSSSGRNTEAFF
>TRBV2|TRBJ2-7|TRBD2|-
TGTGCCAGCACCATGGGGGGGACCTCCTACGAGCAGTACTTC
CASTMGGTSYEQYF